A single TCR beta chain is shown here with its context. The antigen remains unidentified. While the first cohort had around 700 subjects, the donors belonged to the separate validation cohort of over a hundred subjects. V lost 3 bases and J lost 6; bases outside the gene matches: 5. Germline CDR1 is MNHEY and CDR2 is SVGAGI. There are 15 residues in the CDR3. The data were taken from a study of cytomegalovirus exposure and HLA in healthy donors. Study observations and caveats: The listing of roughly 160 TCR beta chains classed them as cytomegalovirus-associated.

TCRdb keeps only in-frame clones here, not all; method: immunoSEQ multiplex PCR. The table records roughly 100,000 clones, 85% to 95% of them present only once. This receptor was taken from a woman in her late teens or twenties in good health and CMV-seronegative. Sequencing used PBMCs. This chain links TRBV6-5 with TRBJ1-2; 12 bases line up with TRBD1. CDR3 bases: TGTGCCAGCAGTTATCTCGGGACAGGGGGCCATGGCTACACCTTC. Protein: CASSYLGTGGHGYTF.